The following is a TCR beta chain sequence with its context. This entry is derived from a study of blood T cells in healthy people across ages. V was pared by 1 base and J by 7 bases, with 7 bases between. The CDR3 loop spans 12 amino acids. Germline-derived CDR1 and CDR2 are SGHTA and FQGNSA. It was with a sample-barcoded 5' primer and a J-beta primer mix that a second PCR of roughly 6 to 12 cycles was run. Through a template-switch adaptor with 12 random nucleotides, each cDNA molecule received a tag. The yield of each sample was at least 2.5 million CDR3-containing paired-end reads. TCRdb passed the 5' RACE reads through MiXCR, listing each CDR3 protein once. The table has 1.2 million to 1.5 million distinct CDR3 sequences, roughly 40% seen once.

The TCR originated in a woman between 18 and 29 years old in good health. Sequencing used blood. The rearrangement links TRBV7-2 to TRBJ1-2; no reliable D call. The DNA for the CDR3 is TGTGCCAGCAGCTTAGTCCTGGGTGGCTACACCTTC. Its protein is CASSLVLGGYTF.